This TCR beta chain was retrieved from a study of blood T cell repertoires in COVID-19. The germline CDR1 and CDR2 sequences are KGHDR and SFDVKD. Trimming cost V 4 bases and J 7 bases; bases outside gene matches: 6. The CDR3 extends over 16 amino acids. The method was immunoSEQ multiplex PCR; TCRdb's version includes in-frame clones alone and lacks a portion of them. The sample contains 200,000 to 300,000 clones, 84% of which appear only once. The chain recombines TRBV24-1 with TRBJ2-1, with 13 bases identical to TRBD2. Source material: peripheral blood. This TCR was sampled from a man aged 60 to 69 with acute or convalescent COVID-19. CDR3: CATSERTTSGRNEQFF. The DNA of the CDR3 is TGTGCCACCAGTGAAAGGACGACTAGCGGGAGGAATGAGCAGTTCTTC.